The 16 T cell receptor beta chains given below trace back to one sample, sequenced in a study of blood T cell repertoires in COVID-19. Clones were sequenced by immunoSEQ multiplex PCR, and TCRdb holds only the in-frame ones, with some missing. This table has a few hundred thousand clones, about nine tenths appearing once. The sample taken for sequencing was peripheral blood. Every receptor here comes from a woman aged 60-75 years with acute or convalescent COVID-19.

The V gene is TRBV18, the J gene TRBJ2-1; D is undetermined. The CDR3 runs 16 residues. CDR1 KGHSH and CDR2 LQKENI come from the germline V gene. V dropped 3 bases and J dropped 0 bases, with 12 bases sitting between them. The CDR3 reads CASSPAVRSSYNEQFF. CDR3 sequence (DNA): TGTGCCAGCTCACCTGCCGTGCGGAGCTCCTACAATGAGCAGTTCTTC.

This clone showed up just a few times. V gene TRBV7-8 combines with J gene TRBJ1-4; TRBD1 might be the D (5 bases). Trimming left V 5 bases short and J 8 bases short, with 15 bases between. The CDR3 spans 14 residues. Germline CDR1 reads SGHVS; CDR2 reads FQNEAQ. In DNA, the CDR3 is TGTGCCAGCAGCCCCCAGGGAATCGGGGAAAAACTGTTTTTT. Translation gives CASSPQGIGEKLFF.

The chain employs TRBV2 and TRBJ1-4; 7 bases fit TRBD1. The junction had 10 bases not matched to a gene; V was cut back by 8 bases and J by 7 bases. This CDR3 is built from 14 residues. In germline, CDR1 is SNHLY, CDR2 FYNNEI. The chain's CDR3 is CASSPGGFVEKLFF. DNA for the CDR3: TGTGCCAGCTCGCCAGGGGGGTTTGTTGAAAAACTGTTTTTT.

The chain joins TRBV9 to TRBJ2-2, with D perhaps matching TRBD1 (6 bases). In germline, CDR1 is SGDLS, CDR2 YYNGEE. The CDR3 sequence is 16 residues long. Deletions cut 4 bases from V and 9 bases from J, with 22 bases between. DNA of the CDR3: TGTGCCAGCAGCTCCGGGACACCACTAGGGGGTCGGGAGCTGTTTTTT. Translation gives CASSSGTPLGGRELFF.

This chain connects TRBV5-1 to TRBJ2-7, with 15 bases that match TRBD2. There are 17 residues in the CDR3. Trimming at V came to 0 bases and at J to 5 bases, leaving 6 bases not matched to a gene. CDR1 is SGHRS and CDR2 is YFSETQ in the germline V gene. CDR3 DNA: TGCGCCAGCAGCTTGGATGGACTAGCGGGGGGGCAGAACGAGCAGTACTTC. Amino acids: CASSLDGLAGGQNEQYF.

The genes are TRBV7-2 and TRBJ2-1; 7 nucleotides line up with TRBD1. Losses at the gene ends were 5 bases for V and 5 bases for J; bases not matched to a gene: 12. Per the germline V gene, CDR1 is SGHTA and CDR2 is FQGNSA. The CDR3 extends over 16 amino acids. As DNA, the CDR3 is TGTGCCAGCAGCCCCAGCCGCAGGACAGGTGACAATGAGCAGTTCTTC. Translation gives CASSPSRRTGDNEQFF.

The chain employs TRBV6-5 and TRBJ2-1; TRBD1 aligns across 7 bases. The CDR3 sequence is 15 residues long. V trimming: 2 bases; J trimming: 3 bases; junction bases outside the gene matches: 4. CDR1 and CDR2 (germline): MNHEY, SVGAGI. CDR3 coding DNA: TGTGCCAGCAGTTACGGGACAGCTTACTACAATGAGCAGTTCTTC. This gives the protein CASSYGTAYYNEQFF.

V is TRBV2 and J is TRBJ2-7; 10 bases line up with TRBD1. V gave up 5 bases and J gave up 2 bases; unmatched junction bases: 3. Germline V lookup: CDR1 SNHLY, CDR2 FYNNEI. This CDR3 region has 14 residues. This CDR3 reads CASSRDRGTYEQYF. DNA for the CDR3: TGTGCCAGCAGTCGGGACAGGGGCACCTACGAGCAGTACTTC.

CDR3 region: CASGGSTETQYF. CDR3 sequence (DNA): TGTGCCAGCGGGGGGTCCACGGAGACCCAGTACTTC. J is TRBJ2-5 and V is TRBV7-9, with a weak D call TRBD2 (6 bases). The germline V gene has CDR1 SEHNR and CDR2 FQNEAQ (reference sequence). CDR3 size: 12 residues. Trimming stripped 8 bases from V and 5 bases from J, with 12 bases between. The variable domain in full, completed from reference TRBV7-9 and TRBJ2-5, reads DTGVSQNPRHKITKRGQNVTFRCDPISEHNRLYWYRQTLGQGPEFLTYFQNEAQLEKSRLLSDRFSAERPKGSFSTLEIQRTEQGDSAMYLCASGGSTETQYFGPGTRLLVL.

As regards this clone: Being one base from a much bigger clone, this may be a read error. Other nucleotide sequences in the sample specify the same CDR3. The chain joins TRBV11-2 to TRBJ2-1, with 10 bases that match TRBD2. The germline V gene has CDR1 SGHAT and CDR2 FQNNGV. This CDR3 has 15 amino acids. Trimming removed 5 bases from V and 10 bases from J; junction bases left unmatched: 11. The CDR3 region has the DNA TGTGCCAGCAGCGTTCTAGCGGGAGTTAATAACGAGCAGTTCTTC. It codes for CASSVLAGVNNEQFF. The full variable domain, with the rest looked up from reference TRBV11-2 and TRBJ2-1, is EAGVAQSPRYKIIEKRQSVAFWCNPISGHATLYWYQQILGQGPKLLIQFQNNGVVDDSQLPKDRFSAERLKGVDSTLKIQPAKLEDSAVYLCASSVLAGVNNEQFFGPGTRLTVL.

V usage is TRBV6-6 and J usage is TRBJ2-7; TRBD2 might be the D (6 bases). The germline V and J ends were trimmed by 8 bases and 0 bases, with 14 bases remaining between them. The CDR3 has 14 residues. CDR1 MNHNY and CDR2 SVGAGI come from the germline V gene (reference sequence). As DNA, the CDR3 is TGTGCCAGCCACTACGCCGGGAGCTCCTACGAGCAGTACTTC. As protein: CASHYAGSSYEQYF.

The rearrangement joins TRBV19 to TRBJ1-2, with 8 bases aligning to TRBD1. CDR1 is LNHDA and CDR2 is SQIVND in the germline V gene (reference sequence). V lost 5 bases, J lost 4 bases, and 9 bases stayed unmatched. The CDR3 covers 15 residues. The CDR3 reads CASSVTGTGSYGYTF. The CDR3 bases are TGTGCCAGTAGTGTCACCGGGACAGGTTCCTATGGCTACACCTTC.

V is TRBV5-8 and J is TRBJ2-7; 11 bases match TRBD1. The V segment lost 3 bases and the J segment 4 bases; nucleotides outside the gene matches: 3. This CDR3 region has 14 residues. The germline CDR1 and CDR2 sequences are SGHTS and YDEGEE. The CDR3 reads CASSYGTGGYEQYF. The CDR3 nucleotides read TGTGCCAGCAGCTACGGGACAGGGGGTTACGAGCAGTACTTC.

The V and J genes are TRBV28 and TRBJ2-1, with 7 nucleotides matching TRBD2. The V segment lost 5 bases and the J segment 15 bases; nucleotides outside the gene matches: 13. The CDR3 length is 13 residues. CDR1 and CDR2 (germline): MDHEN, SYDVKM. CDR3 DNA: TGTGCCAGCAGTCCGCAAGCGGGAACAGTCCTGTTCTTC. It translates to CASSPQAGTVLFF. Drawing the rest from reference TRBV28 and TRBJ2-1, the complete variable domain is DVKVTQSSRYLVKRTGEKVFLECVQDMDHENMFWYRQDPGLGLRLIYFSYDVKMKEKGDIPEGYSVSREKKERFSLILESASTNQTSMYLCASSPQAGTVLFFGPGTRLTVL.

The chain joins TRBV30 to TRBJ2-7; TRBD2 aligns across 9 bases. CDR3 length equals 16 residues. In germline, CDR1 is GTSNPN, CDR2 SVGIG (reference sequence). With 2 bases clipped from V and 2 bases from J, the junction kept 10 bases outside the gene matches. Here the CDR3 reads CAWSQSGTSFTYEQYF. As DNA, the CDR3 is TGTGCCTGGAGTCAGTCCGGGACTAGCTTTACCTACGAGCAGTACTTC.

The chain carries TRBV11-2 and TRBJ2-6; D might be TRBD1 (6 bases). Per germline, CDR1 SGHAT and CDR2 FQNNGV. The V end was cut by 5 bases, the J end by 12 bases, with 11 bases between. The CDR3 contains 12 residues. The CDR3 loop is CASSRRGGVLTF. CDR3 bases: TGTGCCAGCAGCAGACGAGGGGGCGTCCTGACTTTC.